Only one count was recorded for the clone carrying this TCR beta chain. This entry is derived from a study of blood T cell repertoires in COVID-19. Study background: Sites in the United States, Italy and Spain provided acute and convalescent COVID-19 samples. PBMCs, B-cell-depleted T cells, or T cells provided the cDNA or gDNA that made up the material.

In the authors' methods: Nucleated cell number was recorded as an estimate derived from reference gene primer amplification. Sequencing was performed with immunoSEQ multiplex PCR; in TCRdb, only in-frame clones are kept and a portion is missing. The V and J calls and clone size are taken from that table; D and trimming were inferred from the DNA. The sample has 53,000 or so clones, approximately 90% seen once. Looked up from germline, CDR1 is SGHTA and CDR2 is FQGNSA. This CDR3 comprises 14 residues. V shed 3 bases and J shed 1 base, with 7 bases lying between them. The chain couples TRBV7-2 to TRBJ1-3; D gene unclear. The receptor was derived from a human donor in a cohort sampled during active COVID-19. Sequencing input: peripheral blood. Written as DNA, the CDR3 is TGTGCCAGCAGCTTCGGGGTATCTGGAAACACCATATATTTT. As protein: CASSFGVSGNTIYF.